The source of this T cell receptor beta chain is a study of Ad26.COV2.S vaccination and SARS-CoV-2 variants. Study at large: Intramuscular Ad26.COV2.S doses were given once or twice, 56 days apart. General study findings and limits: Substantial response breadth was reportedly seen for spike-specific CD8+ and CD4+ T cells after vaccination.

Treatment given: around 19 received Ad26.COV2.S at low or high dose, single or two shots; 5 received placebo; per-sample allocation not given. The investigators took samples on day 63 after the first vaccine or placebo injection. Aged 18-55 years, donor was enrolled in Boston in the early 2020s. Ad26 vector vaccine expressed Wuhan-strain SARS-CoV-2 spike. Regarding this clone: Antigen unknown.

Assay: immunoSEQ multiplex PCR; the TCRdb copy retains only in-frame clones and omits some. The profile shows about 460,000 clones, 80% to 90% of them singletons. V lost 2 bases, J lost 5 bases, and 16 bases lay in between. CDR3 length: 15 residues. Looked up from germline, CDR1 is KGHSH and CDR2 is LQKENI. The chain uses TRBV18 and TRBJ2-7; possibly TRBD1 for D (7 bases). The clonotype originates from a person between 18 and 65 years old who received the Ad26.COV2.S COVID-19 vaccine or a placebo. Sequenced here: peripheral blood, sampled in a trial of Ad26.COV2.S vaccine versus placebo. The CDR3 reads CASSPSRGTLDEQYF. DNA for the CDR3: TGTGCCAGCTCACCATCCAGGGGGACTCTGGACGAGCAGTACTTC.